This TCR beta chain was sequenced for a study of blood T cell repertoires in COVID-19. Across the study: Samples representing acute and convalescent COVID-19 were sourced from the United States, Italy and Spain. T cells, B-cell-depleted T cells, or PBMCs supplied cDNA or gDNA.

While infection was still active, Seattle patients were enrolled and then followed longitudinally. In the authors' workflow: Nucleated cell counts were estimated from reference gene primer amplification. Repertoires were generated with immunoSEQ multiplex PCR, while TCRdb's copy carries only in-frame clones and drops some. V and J calls and clone size are those listed in that table; D and trimming were worked out from the DNA. Altogether some 250,000 clones are present, less than 90% being singletons, with the ten largest covering over 9.5%. The V gene lost 0 bases and the J gene lost 4 bases, with 12 bases spanning the gap. Per the germline V gene, CDR1 is SGHTA and CDR2 is FQGNSA. CDR3 length: 16 amino acids.

The sequence was obtained from a woman aged 25 to 39 with COVID-19, enrolled during active disease. Sample: peripheral blood. The chain uses TRBV7-2 and TRBJ2-2; maybe TRBD2 (6 bases). The CDR3 sequence is CASSLAVLAGTGELFF. In DNA form, the CDR3 reads TGTGCCAGCAGCTTAGCGGTACTAGCAGGCACCGGGGAGCTGTTTTTT.